There are many counts of the clone carrying this T cell receptor (beta chain). These data belong to a study of read filtering for tumor transcriptome and immune sequencing. Study in general: IR-seq gave about 3.5 to 10.27 million TCR reads per sample; RNA-seq gave roughly 80 to 1,400.

At the time of active disease, bone marrow was collected from every patient. Germline lookup yields CDR1 SGHRS and CDR2 YFSETQ. The length of the CDR3 is 13 residues. V lost 0 bases to trimming and J lost 6 bases, with 10 bases between them. From about 0.4 ug of RNA, a library with molecular barcoded alpha/delta and beta/gamma adaptors was made. One entry per CDR3 protein, called by TCRdb with MiXCR from the reads. The sample has about 62,000 distinct CDR3 sequences, around a fifth seen once. The rearrangement joins TRBV5-1 to TRBJ2-7; a possible D gene is TRBD1 (6 bases). The clonotype was recovered from a donor at least 40 years old with multiple myeloma. Sequencing input: a population of CD138-negative cells sorted from bone marrow. CDR3 region: CASSLEGGIEQYF. The CDR3, as DNA: TGCGCCAGCAGCTTGGAAGGGGGTATCGAGCAGTACTTC.